Included here is one T cell receptor beta chain sequence, with context. What it recognizes is unknown. The V gene lost 6 bases and the J gene lost 3 bases, with 9 bases spanning the gap. The CDR3 contains 12 residues. The germline CDR1 and CDR2 sequences are MNHEY and SMNVEV (reference sequence). These data belong to a study of T cell repertoires and HLA-DP antigens. Study background: In vitro CD4+ alloreactivity was against HeLa-presented HLA-DP. General study findings and limits: Against both alloantigens, CD137+ clonality was similar, about 0.39.

Average purity of the negatively selected CD4+ T cells was just over 95%. Untouched CD4+ T cells were bead-isolated at about 97.7% purity. The protocol was immunoSEQ multiplex PCR, while the TCRdb copy is restricted to in-frame clones and leaves out a portion. The sample consists of some 89,000 clones, 86% of them appearing once. The sequenced sample consisted of CD4+ T cells from PBMCs. The sequence was collected from a man aged 50-59 years in good health and CMV-seronegative. This chain links TRBV27 with TRBJ2-7; perhaps D is TRBD1 or TRBD2 (5 bases each). The CDR3 here is CASRRGGYEQYF. As DNA, the CDR3 is TGTGCCAGCAGGAGGGGTGGCTACGAGCAGTACTTC.